These 5 T cell receptor beta chains came from one sample sequenced in a study of T-cell reconstitution after alpha-beta-depleted transplantation in children. Preparing the TCRbeta library involved the use of unique molecular identifiers. TCRdb itself ran the PCR reads through MiXCR, one entry per CDR3 protein. The sample lists over 200,000 distinct CDR3 sequences; roughly 10% were seen once. This specimen was PBMCs, taken before TCRalphabeta/CD19-depleted stem cell transplant. Receptors originate from a child in the first two years of life with acute myeloid leukemia, due to receive a stem cell transplant.

This clonotype came up many times. The chain employs TRBV28 and TRBJ2-3; possibly TRBD2 for D (5 bases). The CDR3 runs to 13 residues. Germline V gene sequence: CDR1 MDHEN, CDR2 SYDVKM. The ends were cut back, 3 bases at V and 4 bases at J, with 8 bases in the middle. The CDR3 spells CASSFSGSDTQYF. The CDR3 coding sequence is TGTGCCAGCAGTTTCTCGGGGTCAGATACGCAGTATTTT.

This clonotype was detected many times. J is TRBJ2-7 and V is TRBV7-2; 7 positions agree with TRBD2. The ends lost 2 bases at V and 4 bases at J; junction bases unmatched: 5. The germline V gene has CDR1 SGHTA and CDR2 FQGNSA. The CDR3 extends over 14 amino acids. The CDR3 reads CASSLYRGVYEQYF. Written as DNA, the CDR3 is TGTGCCAGCAGCTTATATCGGGGGGTTTACGAGCAGTACTTC. The variable domain in full, with the rest retrieved from reference TRBV7-2 and TRBJ2-7, is GAGVSQSPSNKVTEKGKDVELRCDPISGHTALYWYRQSLGQGLEFLIYFQGNSAPDKSGLPSDRFSAERTGGSVSTLTIQRTQQEDSAVYLCASSLYRGVYEQYFGPGTRLTVT.

This clonotype was detected only a few times. The V gene is TRBV20-1, the J gene TRBJ1-5; 7 bases fit TRBD1. The germline V gene has CDR1 DFQATT and CDR2 SNEGSKA (reference sequence). This CDR3 region has 16 residues. V lost 5 bases to trimming and J lost 0 bases; unmatched junction nucleotides: 10. The CDR3 reads CSALWTGGNSNQPQHF. In nucleotides, the CDR3 is TGCAGTGCTCTTTGGACAGGTGGGAATAGCAATCAGCCCCAGCATTTT.

This clonotype was observed many times. This chain connects TRBV4-1 to TRBJ2-2; D ambiguous. V was shortened by 3 bases and J by 6 bases, with 14 bases between the two germline ends. Germline V gives CDR1 MGHRA, CDR2 YSYEKL. This CDR3 has 15 amino acids. CDR3 in amino acids: CASSQPWVQSGELFF. Written as DNA, the CDR3 is TGCGCCAGCAGCCAGCCCTGGGTTCAATCCGGGGAGCTGTTTTTT.

This clonotype was recorded many times. The chain joins TRBV11-2 to TRBJ2-3, with D perhaps assigned TRBD1 or TRBD2 (5 bases each). The germline V and J ends were trimmed by 6 bases and 5 bases, with 15 bases remaining between them. CDR1 is SGHAT, CDR2 FQNNGV, per germline. The CDR3 has 14 residues. The CDR3 DNA reads as TGTGCCAGCAGTATTGTGAGGGGACGAGATACGCAGTATTTT. It is translated as CASSIVRGRDTQYF. The variable domain in full, with the rest retrieved from reference TRBV11-2 and TRBJ2-3, is EAGVAQSPRYKIIEKRQSVAFWCNPISGHATLYWYQQILGQGPKLLIQFQNNGVVDDSQLPKDRFSAERLKGVDSTLKIQPAKLEDSAVYLCASSIVRGRDTQYFGPGTRLTVL.